Below are 9 T cell receptor beta chains sequenced from a single sample in a study of OX40 agonist ivuxolimab in advanced cancers. Only in-frame clones appear in the TCRdb table, and some are missing; sequencing was by immunoSEQ multiplex PCR. The data show around 57,000 clones, approximately 92% seen once. Specimen: CD4+ or CD8+ T cells sorted from blood, collected in a trial of the OX40 agonist ivuxolimab. The receptors shown here come from an adult with an advanced solid tumor such as melanoma, head and neck, liver or kidney cancer.

The rearrangement links TRBV9 to TRBJ1-4; D call uncertain. CDR1 SGDLS and CDR2 YYNGEE come from the germline V gene. Trimming took 2 bases from V and 3 from J, leaving 11 bases between them. CDR3 length equals 15 residues. CDR3 sequence: CASSVGRISNEKLFF. The CDR3 DNA reads as TGTGCCAGCAGCGTCGGACGGATTTCTAATGAAAAACTGTTTTTT.

The chain has TRBV5-6 and TRBJ2-7; D may be TRBD1 (5 bases). Germline V gene sequence: CDR1 SGHDT, CDR2 YYEEEE. This CDR3 comprises 12 residues. Trimming took off 0 bases at V and 6 bases at J, with 7 bases between the two ends. The DNA of the CDR3 is TGTGCCAGCAGCTTGGGGGGCCTCGAGCAGTACGTC. Translating gives CASSLGGLEQYV.

This chain connects TRBV30 to TRBJ2-3; D is perhaps TRBD1 or TRBD2 (5 bases each). Germline loops: CDR1 GTSNPN, CDR2 SVGIG (reference sequence). Trimming shortened V by 2 bases and J by 1 base, and 7 bases separated the two germline ends. This CDR3 has 13 residues. DNA of the CDR3: TGTGCCTGGAGTTGGGACGGCACAGATACGCAGTATTTT. Protein sequence: CAWSWDGTDTQYF.

The gene calls are TRBV25-1 and TRBJ1-2; possibly TRBD1 for D (5 bases). The CDR3 runs 15 residues. Germline CDR1 reads MGHDK; CDR2 reads SYGVNS. The V and J ends lost 2 bases and 8 bases respectively, with 18 bases between them. The CDR3: CASSEGGMGYEGYTF. The DNA for the CDR3 is TGTGCCAGCAGTGAAGGGGGTATGGGATACGAGGGCTACACCTTC.

The chain recombines TRBV7-6 with TRBJ1-6, with 8 bases that match TRBD1. The CDR3 loop spans 14 amino acids. Germline assignment: CDR1 SGHVS and CDR2 FNYEAQ. V trimming: 5 bases; J trimming: 8 bases; junction bases outside the gene matches: 5. The CDR3 spells CASSSRQGYSPLHF. The CDR3 region has the DNA TGTGCCAGCAGCAGCCGACAGGGGTATTCACCCCTCCACTTT.

This clone turned up a few times. A much larger clone sits a single nucleotide away, making a read error possible. The chain carries TRBV6-6 and TRBJ2-2; unclear D gene. CDR1 is MNHNY and CDR2 is SVGAGI in the germline V gene (reference sequence). Trimming took off 0 bases at V and 1 base at J, with 0 bases between the two ends. The CDR3 totals 13 residues. The CDR3 coding sequence is TGTGCCAGCAGTTACTCGAACACCGGGGAGCTGTTTTTT. The encoded protein is CASSYSNTGELFF.

This chain links TRBV29-1 with TRBJ2-1; 7 bases align to TRBD1. Trimming at V came to 1 base and at J to 2 bases, leaving 8 bases not matched to a gene. Germline V gene lookup returns CDR1 SQVTM and CDR2 ANQGSEA. The CDR3 is 16 residues long. This CDR3 reads CSVEGPQGSTYNEQFF. CDR3 DNA sequence: TGCAGCGTTGAAGGACCACAGGGGTCAACCTACAATGAGCAGTTCTTC.

This chain uses TRBV28 with TRBJ2-1, with 7 bases that match TRBD2. The CDR3 length is 15 residues. Germline lookup yields CDR1 MDHEN and CDR2 SYDVKM. Trimming took 2 bases from V and 4 from J; bases not matched to a gene: 5. Written as DNA, the CDR3 is TGTGCCAGCAGTTTAGGCGGGGGACTTTACAATGAGCAGTTCTTC. Translated, it gives CASSLGGGLYNEQFF.

This chain connects TRBV28 to TRBJ2-2, with TRBD2 matching 8 bases. CDR1 and CDR2 (germline): MDHEN, SYDVKM. The V gene end was trimmed by 8 bases and the J gene end by 7 bases; junction bases not matched to a gene: 12. This CDR3 comprises 15 residues. In DNA form, the CDR3 reads TGTGCCAGCGGGACGGGGGGGCCGTCGGGCGGGGAGCTGTTTTTT. Its protein is CASGTGGPSGGELFF.